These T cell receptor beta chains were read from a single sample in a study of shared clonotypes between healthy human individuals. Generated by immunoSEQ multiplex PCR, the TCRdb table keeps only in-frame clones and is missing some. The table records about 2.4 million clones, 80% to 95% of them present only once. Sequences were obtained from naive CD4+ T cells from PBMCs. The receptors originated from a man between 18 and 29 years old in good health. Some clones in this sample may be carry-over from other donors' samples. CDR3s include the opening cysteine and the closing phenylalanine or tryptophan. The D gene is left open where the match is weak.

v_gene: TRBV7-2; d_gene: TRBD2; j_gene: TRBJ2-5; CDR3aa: CASSAGGLAGGQETQYF
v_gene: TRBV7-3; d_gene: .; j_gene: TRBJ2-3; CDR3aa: CASSPLSRADTQYF
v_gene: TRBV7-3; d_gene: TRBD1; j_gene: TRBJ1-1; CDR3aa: CASSPTGDGEAFF
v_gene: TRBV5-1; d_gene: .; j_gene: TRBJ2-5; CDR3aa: CASSLTGFQETQYF
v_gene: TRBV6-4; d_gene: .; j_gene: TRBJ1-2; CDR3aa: CAISHEVQGGGYTF
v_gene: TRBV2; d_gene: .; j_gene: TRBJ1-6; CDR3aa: CASSSAGRGSPLHF
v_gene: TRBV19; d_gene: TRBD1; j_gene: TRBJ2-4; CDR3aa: CASSTRQGAAKNIQYF
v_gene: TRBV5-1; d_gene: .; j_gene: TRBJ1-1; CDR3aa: CASSLEFLNTEAFF
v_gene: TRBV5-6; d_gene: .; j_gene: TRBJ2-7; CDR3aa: CASSPGTDPYEQYF
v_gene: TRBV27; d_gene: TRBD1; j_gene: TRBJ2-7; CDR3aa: CASRTGGVVEQYF
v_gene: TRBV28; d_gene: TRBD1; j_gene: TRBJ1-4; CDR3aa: CASRTGGREKLFF
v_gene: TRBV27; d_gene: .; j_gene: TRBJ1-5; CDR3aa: CASSLFSRGYQPQHF
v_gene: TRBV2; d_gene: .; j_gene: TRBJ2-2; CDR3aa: CASSEIGQGTGELFF
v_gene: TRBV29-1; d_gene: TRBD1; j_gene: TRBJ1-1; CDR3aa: CSVAGTGKKAFF
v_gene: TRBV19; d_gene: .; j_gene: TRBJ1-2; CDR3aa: CASSTRWSDGYTF
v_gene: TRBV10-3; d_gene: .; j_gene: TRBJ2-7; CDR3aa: CAISESVNTAYF
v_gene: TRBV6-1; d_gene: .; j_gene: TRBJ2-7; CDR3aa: CASSLRDPYEQYF
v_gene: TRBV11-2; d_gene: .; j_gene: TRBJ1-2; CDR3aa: CASSLDRNYGYTF
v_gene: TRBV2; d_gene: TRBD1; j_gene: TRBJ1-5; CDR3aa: CASSPGQGAGGQPQHF
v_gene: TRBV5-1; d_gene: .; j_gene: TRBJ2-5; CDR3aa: CASSLWYSGQETQYF
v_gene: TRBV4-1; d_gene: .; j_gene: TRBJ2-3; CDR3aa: CASSQVLDTQYF
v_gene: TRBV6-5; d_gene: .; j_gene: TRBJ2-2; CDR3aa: CASTQRLANTGELFF
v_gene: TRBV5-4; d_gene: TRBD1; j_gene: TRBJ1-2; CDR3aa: CASRLGTGGDYGYTF
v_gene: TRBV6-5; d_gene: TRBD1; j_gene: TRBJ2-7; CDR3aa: CASSRGTGSTEQYF
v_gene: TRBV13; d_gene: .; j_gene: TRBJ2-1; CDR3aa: CASIPPSSSSYNEQFF
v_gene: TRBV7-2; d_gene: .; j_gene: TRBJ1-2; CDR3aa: CASSTRNRHYGYTF
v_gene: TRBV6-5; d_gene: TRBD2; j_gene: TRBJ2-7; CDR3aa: CASSKAGTTYEQYF
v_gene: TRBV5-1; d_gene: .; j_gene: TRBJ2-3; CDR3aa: CASSPTIADTQYF
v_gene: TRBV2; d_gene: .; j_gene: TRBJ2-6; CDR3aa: CASSAQGPFSGANVLTF
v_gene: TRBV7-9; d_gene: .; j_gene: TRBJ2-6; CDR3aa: CASSTQGTGANVLTF
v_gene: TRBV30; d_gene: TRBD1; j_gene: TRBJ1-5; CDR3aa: CAWSEGGTGNQPQHF
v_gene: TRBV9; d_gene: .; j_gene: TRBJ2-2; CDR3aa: CASSVVQSAGELFF
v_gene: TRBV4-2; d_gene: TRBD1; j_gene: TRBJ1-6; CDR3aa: CASSQGQGVNSPLHF
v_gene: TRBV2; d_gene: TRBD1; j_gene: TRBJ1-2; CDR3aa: CASRGTGNKVYGYTF
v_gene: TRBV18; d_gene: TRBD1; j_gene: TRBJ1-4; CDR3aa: CASSPLTGDHEKLFF
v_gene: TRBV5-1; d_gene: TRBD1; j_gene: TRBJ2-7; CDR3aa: CASSLMGQGVSYEQYF
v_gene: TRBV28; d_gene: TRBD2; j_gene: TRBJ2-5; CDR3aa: CASSKLAGVYRGETQYF
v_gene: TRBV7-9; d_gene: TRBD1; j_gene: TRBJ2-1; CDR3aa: CASSVAGTVYNEQFF
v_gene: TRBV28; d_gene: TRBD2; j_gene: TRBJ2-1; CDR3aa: CASSSGLAVYNEQFF
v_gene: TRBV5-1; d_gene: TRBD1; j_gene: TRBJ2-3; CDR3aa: CASSLGFGTGTDTQYF
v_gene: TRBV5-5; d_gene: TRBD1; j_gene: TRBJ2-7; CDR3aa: CASSDYTGQGTHEQYF
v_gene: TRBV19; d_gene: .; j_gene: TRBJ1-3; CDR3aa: CASSISGGTGTIYF
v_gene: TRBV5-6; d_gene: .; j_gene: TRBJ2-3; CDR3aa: CASRPGPGTDTQYF
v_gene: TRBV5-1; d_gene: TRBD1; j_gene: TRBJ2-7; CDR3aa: CASSLWGQGALEQYF
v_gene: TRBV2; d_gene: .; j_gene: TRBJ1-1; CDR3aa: CASSVKGIEAFF
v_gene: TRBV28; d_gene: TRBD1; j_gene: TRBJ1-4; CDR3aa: CASSPGQGWVEKLFF
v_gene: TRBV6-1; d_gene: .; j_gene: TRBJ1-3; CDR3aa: CASSQGFSGNTIYF
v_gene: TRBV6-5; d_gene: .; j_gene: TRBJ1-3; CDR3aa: CASSYGGPSSGNTIYF
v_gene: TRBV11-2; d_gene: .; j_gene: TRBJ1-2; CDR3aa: CASSLAGAYGYTF
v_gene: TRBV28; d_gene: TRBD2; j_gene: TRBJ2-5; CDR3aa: CAHGGSGETQYF
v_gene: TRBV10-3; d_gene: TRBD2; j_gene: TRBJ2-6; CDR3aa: CAISNSGNGANVLTF
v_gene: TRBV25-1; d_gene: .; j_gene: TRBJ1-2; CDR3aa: CASAPAGPRGGYTF
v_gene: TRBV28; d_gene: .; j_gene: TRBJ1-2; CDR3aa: CASSQDLTRRFLRGYTF
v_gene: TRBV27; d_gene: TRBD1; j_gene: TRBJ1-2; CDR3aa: CASSYRGGYGYTF
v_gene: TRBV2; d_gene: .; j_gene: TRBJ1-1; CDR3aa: CASLVNTEAFF
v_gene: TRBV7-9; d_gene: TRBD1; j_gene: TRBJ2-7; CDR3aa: CASSSAWGSGTGDYEQYF
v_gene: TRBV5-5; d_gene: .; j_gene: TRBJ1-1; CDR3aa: CASSLVVRLNTEAFF
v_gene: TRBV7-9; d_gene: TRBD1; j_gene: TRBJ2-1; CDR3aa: CASSFRDSTYNEQFF